Here is one T cell receptor beta chain with its context. This entry comes from a study of yellow fever vaccine responses in identical twins. A single record per CDR3 protein comes from TCRdb applying MiXCR to the RT-PCR reads. The data show some 15,000 distinct CDR3 sequences, with approximately 80% seen just once and about 2% held by the top ten. Looked up from germline, CDR1 is LNHDA and CDR2 is SQIVND (reference sequence). The CDR3 length is 14 residues. Trimming left V 6 bases short and J 9 bases short, with 18 bases between. The sequencing used T cells from blood (PBMCs), unsorted or a sorted subset (not recorded which), collected before or after yellow fever vaccination (not recorded which). This chain connects TRBV19 to TRBJ2-1, with D perhaps given as TRBD1 or TRBD2 (5 bases each). This clonotype was obtained from a woman aged 18 to 35 who received the yellow fever vaccine. CDR3 protein: CASRSQATGGEQFF. The CDR3 DNA reads as TGTGCCAGTAGATCCCAGGCCACTGGGGGTGAGCAGTTCTTC.